The 24 T cell receptor beta chains presented below share a single source sample, sequenced in a study of shared clonotypes between healthy human individuals. TCRdb's copy holds only in-frame clones and misses some; the assay was immunoSEQ multiplex PCR. Counted here are just over 2,000,000 clones, about 95% occurring once; the ten biggest clones make up more than 0.1%. The source material was naive CD4+ T cells sorted from blood. Described subset: CD45RA+ positively selected. Receptors were obtained from a man younger than 30 in good health.

The chain recombines TRBV19 with TRBJ1-4; unclear D gene. This CDR3 has 14 amino acids. From germline, CDR1 is LNHDA and CDR2 SQIVND (reference sequence). The V gene lost 5 bases and the J gene lost 4 bases, with 11 bases spanning the gap. This CDR3 reads CASSPAVGNEKLFF. The DNA for the CDR3 is TGTGCCAGTAGTCCGGCAGTGGGTAATGAAAAACTGTTTTTT.

A remark on this clone: At one end, the junction sequence differs from germline, possibly due to a read error. This chain uses TRBV6-1 with TRBJ2-7; TRBD1 is a possible D gene (5 bases). CDR1 and CDR2 (germline): MNHNS, SASEGT. The CDR3 has 14 residues. The DNA for the CDR3 is TGTGCCTGCAGGGCGGATTCCATCTCCTACGAGCAGTACTTC. Its protein product is CACRADSISYEQYF.

For this clone: Different DNA sequences within this sample yield the same CDR3. This chain links TRBV4-3 with TRBJ1-2; maybe TRBD1 (5 bases). The germline V gene encodes CDR1 LGHNA and CDR2 YSLEER. Trimming took off 0 bases at V and 5 bases at J, with 7 bases between the two ends. This CDR3 is built from 13 residues. The CDR3 spells CASSQDEGYGYTF. The CDR3 DNA follows: TGCGCCAGCAGCCAAGACGAGGGGTATGGCTACACCTTC.

The rearrangement links TRBV30 to TRBJ1-4, with D unclear. The CDR3 consists of 13 residues. V gave up 4 bases and J gave up 0 bases, with 6 bases separating them. Germline V lookup: CDR1 GTSNPN, CDR2 SVGIG (reference sequence). The DNA for the CDR3 is TGTGCCTGGAAAATTGCAACTAATGAAAAACTGTTTTTT. Translation: CAWKIATNEKLFF.

The chain recombines TRBV6-5 with TRBJ1-5; D call uncertain. The CDR3 has 15 amino acids. From germline, CDR1 is MNHEY and CDR2 SVGAGI. V lost 0 bases, J lost 5 bases, and 11 bases lay in between. The DNA for the CDR3 is TGTGCCAGCAGTTACTCGAAACCGACTCATCAGCCCCAGCATTTT. Protein product: CASSYSKPTHQPQHF.

The CDR3 DNA follows: TGTGCCAGCAGCTTAGACTCCGGACAGGGGAACACTGAAGCTTTCTTT. Protein: CASSLDSGQGNTEAFF. The V and J genes are TRBV7-9 and TRBJ1-1, with 8 bases that match TRBD1. CDR3 length: 16 amino acids. V dropped 1 base and J dropped 1; count of bases not matched to a gene: 5. CDR1 SEHNR and CDR2 FQNEAQ come from the germline V gene (reference sequence).

This clone was seen a few times. The V call is TRBV10-1, the J call TRBJ1-6; D gene uncertain. Germline V gene sequence: CDR1 WNHNN, CDR2 SYGVQD (reference sequence). The CDR3 contains 9 residues. Trimming removed 11 bases from V and 9 bases from J, with 5 bases in between. The CDR3 DNA follows: TGCGCCGGTAGTTCACCCCTCCACTTT. Its translation: CAGSSPLHF.

The chain is built from TRBV10-3 and TRBJ2-1; 12 bases are shared with TRBD2. The length of the CDR3 is 14 residues. The J segment lost 6 bases and the V segment lost 11 bases, leaving 8 bases of the junction unmatched. CDR1 is ENHRY, CDR2 SYGVKD, per germline. The CDR3 nucleotides are TGTGCCGTGCGACTAGCGGGAGTTGTCAATGAGCAGTTCTTC. Protein product: CAVRLAGVVNEQFF.

At least ten counts were recorded for this clone. This chain connects TRBV6-6 to TRBJ2-7; 8 bases fit TRBD1. The CDR3 extends over 14 amino acids. Germline CDR1 and CDR2: MNHNY and SVGAGI (reference sequence). Unmatched junction bases numbered 7, after V lost 8 bases and J lost 1 base. The CDR3 spells CASQDRAQSYEQYF. CDR3 DNA sequence: TGTGCCAGCCAGGACAGGGCCCAATCCTACGAGCAGTACTTC.

The chain joins TRBV2 to TRBJ1-4; D is perhaps TRBD1 (6 bases). Germline V gene data show CDR1 as SNHLY and CDR2 as FYNNEI. Between the trimmed V and J ends, which lost 2 bases and 8 bases, there was a span of 15 bases. The CDR3 has 15 residues. The CDR3 nucleotides are TGTGCCAGCAGTGAACAGGGGAGGGTTGAGGAAAAACTGTTTTTT. Translating gives CASSEQGRVEEKLFF.

V is TRBV28 and J is TRBJ2-7, with 8 positions matching TRBD1. Germline values: CDR1 MDHEN, CDR2 SYDVKM. This CDR3 comprises 17 residues. With 5 bases clipped from V and 2 bases from J, the junction kept 14 bases outside the gene matches. The CDR3 DNA follows: TGTGCCAGCAGTGGCCGGGGAAGGGACAGGACCCCCTACGAGCAGTACTTC. Amino acid sequence: CASSGRGRDRTPYEQYF.

The V gene is TRBV28, the J gene TRBJ2-7; D tentatively fits TRBD1 or TRBD2 (7 bases each). The germline V and J ends were trimmed by 5 bases and 6 bases, with 17 bases remaining between them. Germline V gene sequence: CDR1 MDHEN, CDR2 SYDVKM. This CDR3 spans 14 amino acids. The CDR3 is CASSSGTQGGEQYF. CDR3 in DNA: TGTGCCAGCAGTAGCGGGACCCAGGGGGGCGAGCAGTACTTC.

This rearrangement joins TRBV30 to TRBJ2-5, with unresolved D. V lost 0 bases and J lost 0, with 8 bases in between. The V gene's germline CDR1 is GTSNPN and CDR2 SVGIG (reference sequence). The CDR3 consists of 14 residues. CDR3 DNA: TGTGCCTGGAGTGTACGCAGCTACCAAGAGACCCAGTACTTC. It translates to CAWSVRSYQETQYF.

The CDR3 here is CASSGKLAGGNNEQFF. CDR3 coding DNA: TGTGCCAGCAGTGGCAAACTAGCGGGAGGGAACAATGAGCAGTTCTTC. The chain recombines TRBV25-1 with TRBJ2-1, with 13 bases lining up with TRBD2. Germline V gene lookup returns CDR1 MGHDK and CDR2 SYGVNS. This CDR3 is built from 16 residues. Trimming took 4 bases from V and 5 from J; bases not matched to a gene: 5.

The chain has TRBV2 and TRBJ1-5, with D hard to call. The CDR3 length is 15 residues. Trimming pared 4 bases from V and 0 bases from J, leaving 10 bases between. CDR1 and CDR2 (germline): SNHLY, FYNNEI. CDR3 nucleotide sequence: TGTGCCAGCAGTGTTGAGATGGATAGCAATCAGCCCCAGCATTTT. Protein: CASSVEMDSNQPQHF.

The sample holds one count of this clone. The V and J genes are TRBV6-5 and TRBJ2-7, with a possible D match to TRBD2 (5 bases). Trimming removed 8 bases at V and 2 bases at J, with 16 bases between. The CDR3 extends over 14 amino acids. Germline CDR1 reads MNHEY; CDR2 reads SVGAGI. The CDR3 nucleotides read TGTGCCAGCGGGTCGGCGGGCAGGACCTACGAGCAGTACTTC. Translation gives CASGSAGRTYEQYF.

This clone has only one observation. The chain joins TRBV6-5 to TRBJ2-5, with 7 bases matching TRBD1. Germline values: CDR1 MNHEY, CDR2 SVGAGI. The V segment lost 5 bases and the J segment 7 bases; nucleotides outside the gene matches: 4. This CDR3 region has 12 residues. CDR3 nucleotides: TGTGCCAGCAGTCGACAGGGTGCGACCCAGTACTTC. It translates to CASSRQGATQYF.

The chain uses TRBV5-1 and TRBJ2-7; 7 positions agree with TRBD2. After removal of 5 bases from V and 3 bases from J, the junction contained 11 bases not matched to a gene. The CDR3 is made up of 15 amino acids. CDR1 SGHRS and CDR2 YFSETQ come from the germline V gene. The CDR3 reads CASRGGGGDSYEQYF. The CDR3 DNA follows: TGCGCCAGCAGGGGTGGCGGGGGAGATAGCTACGAGCAGTACTTC.

The count of this clone is one. The CDR3 DNA reads as TGTGCTAGTGGTTTGAGCGGGACCGGGGAGCTGTTTTTT. Protein: CASGLSGTGELFF. This rearrangement joins TRBV12-5 to TRBJ2-2, with D tentatively TRBD2 (6 bases). V was cut by 2 bases and J by 5 bases, with 6 bases left in between. Germline V CDR1 and CDR2: LGHNT, FRNRAP. The CDR3 runs 13 residues.

The genes are TRBV11-2 and TRBJ2-4, with D perhaps matching TRBD2 (5 bases). Germline CDR1 reads SGHAT; CDR2 reads FQNNGV. CDR3 length: 16 amino acids. V was trimmed by 3 bases and J by 0 bases, leaving 12 bases between them. The CDR3, as DNA: TGTGCCAGCAGCTTCTCTTTACGGGGAGCCAAAAACATTCAGTACTTC. Translated, it gives CASSFSLRGAKNIQYF.

This chain joins TRBV6-5 and TRBJ2-1; TRBD2 matches at 9 bases. Per the germline V gene, CDR1 is MNHEY and CDR2 is SVGAGI. The trim removed 1 base at V and 8 bases at J, leaving 6 bases unmatched. This CDR3 contains 15 residues. The CDR3 here is CASSYFGTSIDEQFF. The CDR3 DNA is TGTGCCAGCAGTTACTTCGGGACTAGCATTGATGAGCAGTTCTTC.

The chain carries TRBV19 and TRBJ2-7, with 8 bases fitting TRBD2. The V and J ends lost 3 bases and 5 bases, in that order; junction bases with no gene match: 9. The CDR3 consists of 15 residues. Germline assignment: CDR1 LNHDA and CDR2 SQIVND (reference sequence). The CDR3 loop is CASSMKGLARDEQYF. CDR3 nucleotide sequence: TGTGCCAGTAGTATGAAAGGACTAGCACGCGACGAGCAGTACTTC.

The J gene is TRBJ1-6, the V gene TRBV13, with D maybe TRBD1 (6 bases). The CDR3 totals 17 residues. Between the trimmed V and J ends, which lost 6 bases and 4 bases, there was a span of 19 bases. Germline lookup yields CDR1 PRHDT and CDR2 FYEKMQ (reference sequence). The CDR3 reads CASSTSMSGQYNSPLHF. CDR3 coding DNA: TGTGCCAGCAGTACCAGCATGTCGGGACAATATAATTCACCCCTCCACTTT.

The J gene is TRBJ2-5, the V gene TRBV10-3; 11 bases agree with TRBD1. The germline V gene encodes CDR1 ENHRY and CDR2 SYGVKD. The CDR3 is 14 residues long. V lost 6 bases and J lost 5; bases outside the gene matches: 5. The CDR3 loop is CAISRDRGVETQYF. The CDR3 region has the DNA TGTGCCATCAGCAGGGACAGGGGGGTGGAGACCCAGTACTTC.